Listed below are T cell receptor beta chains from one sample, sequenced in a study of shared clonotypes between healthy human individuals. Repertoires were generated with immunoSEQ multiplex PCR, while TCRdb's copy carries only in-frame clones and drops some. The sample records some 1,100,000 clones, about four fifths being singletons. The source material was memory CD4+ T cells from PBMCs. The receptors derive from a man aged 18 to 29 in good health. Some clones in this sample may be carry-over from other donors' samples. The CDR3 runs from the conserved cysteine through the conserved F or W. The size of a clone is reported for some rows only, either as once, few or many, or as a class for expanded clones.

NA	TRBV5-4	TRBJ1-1	CASSSDWGPRTEAFF
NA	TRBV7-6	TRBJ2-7	CASSRNSGSGYEQYF
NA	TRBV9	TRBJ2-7	CASSGAGHTSREQYF
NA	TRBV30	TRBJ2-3	CARSGGFLTDTQYF
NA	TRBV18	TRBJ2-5	CASSPIAKDSGLAGETQYF
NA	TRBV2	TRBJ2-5	CASIETSGSPYYF
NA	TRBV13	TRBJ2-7	CASSLVHSFGASGEQYF
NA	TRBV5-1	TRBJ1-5	CASSVGQGGQPQHF
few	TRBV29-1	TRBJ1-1	CSVASGNTEAFF
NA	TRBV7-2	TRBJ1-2	CASSKDPTAWGYTF
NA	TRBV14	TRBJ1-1	CASSQEGYFRDREGEGTEAFF
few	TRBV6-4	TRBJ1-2	CASRQGIGSGYTF
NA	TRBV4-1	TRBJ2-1	CASSQEVLAGGRNEQFF
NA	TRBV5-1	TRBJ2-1	CASSPSISSYNEQFF
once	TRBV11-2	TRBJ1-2	CASSLDPNYGYTF
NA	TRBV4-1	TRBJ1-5	CASSQEQGRIQPQHF
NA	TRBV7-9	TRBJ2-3	CAGGLAGPTDTQYF
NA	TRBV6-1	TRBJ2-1	CASSERSARLAGGNEQFF
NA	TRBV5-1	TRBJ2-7	CASSSTSGTYEQYF
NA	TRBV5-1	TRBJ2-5	CASSKRQGVETQYF
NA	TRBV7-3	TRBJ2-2	CASSLRAGGGELFF
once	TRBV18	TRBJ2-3	CASSPKGTDTDTQYF
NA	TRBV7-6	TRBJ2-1	CASSSSLAGVAYNEQFF
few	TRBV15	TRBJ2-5	CATTLSGIAETQYF
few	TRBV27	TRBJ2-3	CASSRIPGLSTDTQYF
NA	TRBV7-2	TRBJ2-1	CASSPSGRRIGRNEQFF
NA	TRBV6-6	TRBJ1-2	CASSYSSSGGYGYTF
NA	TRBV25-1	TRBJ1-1	CASSGDTGTGTEAFF
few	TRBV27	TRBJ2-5	CASSPKTGGLMKTQYF
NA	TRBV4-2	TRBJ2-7	CASSQDSAGGAVQQYF
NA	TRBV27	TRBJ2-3	CASSLAGPTDTQYF
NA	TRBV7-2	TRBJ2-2	CASTLYSLNTGELFF
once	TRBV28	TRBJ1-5	CASSLLNLQGPVSNQPQHF
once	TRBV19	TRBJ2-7	CASSSTGLDEQYF
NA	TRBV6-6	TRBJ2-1	CASSSRDSYNEQFF
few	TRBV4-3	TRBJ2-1	CASSRLTGGSFYNEQFF
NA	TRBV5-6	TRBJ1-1	CASSLVWQGADTEAFF
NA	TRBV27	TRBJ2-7	CPELAPYEQYF
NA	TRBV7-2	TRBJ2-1	CASSLLAGVTGRNEQFF
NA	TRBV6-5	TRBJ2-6	CASSYLGSSGANVLTF
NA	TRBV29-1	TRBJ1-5	CSAEAGDNQPQHF
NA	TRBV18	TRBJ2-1	CASSPRTSGTYNEQFF
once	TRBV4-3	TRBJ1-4	CASSQAGRVPGEKLFF
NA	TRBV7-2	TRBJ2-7	CASSYNPVIAATYEQYF